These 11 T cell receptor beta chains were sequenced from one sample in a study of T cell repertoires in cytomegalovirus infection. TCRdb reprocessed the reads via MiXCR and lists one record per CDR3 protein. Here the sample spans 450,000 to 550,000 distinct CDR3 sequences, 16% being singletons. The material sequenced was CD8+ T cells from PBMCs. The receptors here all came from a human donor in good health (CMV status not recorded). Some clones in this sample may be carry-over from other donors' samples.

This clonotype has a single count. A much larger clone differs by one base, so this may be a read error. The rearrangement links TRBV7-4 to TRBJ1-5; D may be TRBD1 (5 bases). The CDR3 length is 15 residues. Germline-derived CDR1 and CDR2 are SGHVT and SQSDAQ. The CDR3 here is CASSSSGQGGQPRHF. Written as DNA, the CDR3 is TGTGCCAGCAGCTCCTCGGGGCAGGGCGGCCAGCCCCGGCATTTT.

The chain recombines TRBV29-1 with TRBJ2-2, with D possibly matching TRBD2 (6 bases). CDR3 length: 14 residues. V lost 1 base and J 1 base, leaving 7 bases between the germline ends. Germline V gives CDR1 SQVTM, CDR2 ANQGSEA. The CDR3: CSVEGRENTGELFF. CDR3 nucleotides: TGCAGCGTTGAAGGGAGGGAGAACACCGGGGAGCTGTTTTTT.

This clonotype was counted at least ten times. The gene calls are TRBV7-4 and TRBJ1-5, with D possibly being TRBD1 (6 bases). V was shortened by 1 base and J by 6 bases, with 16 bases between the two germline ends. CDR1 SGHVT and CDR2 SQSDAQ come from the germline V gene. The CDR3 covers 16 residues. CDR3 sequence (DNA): TGTGCCAGCAGCTTAGTCTTCACAGGGAAGATTCAGCCCCAGCATTTT. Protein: CASSLVFTGKIQPQHF.

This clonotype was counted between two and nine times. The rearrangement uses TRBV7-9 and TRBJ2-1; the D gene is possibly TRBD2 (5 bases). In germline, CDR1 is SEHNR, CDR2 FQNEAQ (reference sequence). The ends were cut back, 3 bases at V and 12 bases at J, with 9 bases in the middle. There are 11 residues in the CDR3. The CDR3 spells CASSFSEGQFF. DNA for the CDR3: TGTGCCAGCAGCTTTAGCGAGGGGCAGTTCTTC.

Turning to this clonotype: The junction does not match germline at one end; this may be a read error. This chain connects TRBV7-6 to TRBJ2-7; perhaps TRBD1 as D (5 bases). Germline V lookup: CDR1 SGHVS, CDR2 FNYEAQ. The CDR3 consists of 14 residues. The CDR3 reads CASSPRQFAYEQYF. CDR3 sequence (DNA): TGTGCCAGCAGCCCTCGACAGTTTGCTTACGAACAGTACTTC.

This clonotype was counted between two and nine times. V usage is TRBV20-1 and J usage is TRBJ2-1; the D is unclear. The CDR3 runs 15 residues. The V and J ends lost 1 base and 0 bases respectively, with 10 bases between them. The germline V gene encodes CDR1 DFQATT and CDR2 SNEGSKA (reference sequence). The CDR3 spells CSARGGLSSYNEQFF. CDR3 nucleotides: TGCAGTGCTAGAGGGGGTCTAAGCTCCTACAATGAGCAGTTCTTC.

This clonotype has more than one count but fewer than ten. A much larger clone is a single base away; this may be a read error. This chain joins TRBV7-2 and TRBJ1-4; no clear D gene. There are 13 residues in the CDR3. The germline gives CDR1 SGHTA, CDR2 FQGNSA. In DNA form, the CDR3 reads TGTGCCAACAGCGGATCGGGGAACGAAAAACTGTTTTTT. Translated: CANSGSGNEKLFF.

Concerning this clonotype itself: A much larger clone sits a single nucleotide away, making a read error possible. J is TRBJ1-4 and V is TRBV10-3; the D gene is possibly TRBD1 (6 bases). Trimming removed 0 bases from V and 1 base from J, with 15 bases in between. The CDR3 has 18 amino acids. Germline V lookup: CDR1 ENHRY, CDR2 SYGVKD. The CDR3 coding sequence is TGTGCCATCAGTGAGTCGAGTTCGGACAGTGTAACTAATGAAAAACTGTTTTTT. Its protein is CAISESSSDSVTNEKLFF.

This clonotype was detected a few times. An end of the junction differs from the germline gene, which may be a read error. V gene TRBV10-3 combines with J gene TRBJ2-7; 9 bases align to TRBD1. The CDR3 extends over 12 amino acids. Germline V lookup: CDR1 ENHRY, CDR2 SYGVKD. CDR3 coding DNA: TGTGCCATCACTAACCCGGGACAGGGTAGTCGATTC. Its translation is CAITNPGQGSRF.

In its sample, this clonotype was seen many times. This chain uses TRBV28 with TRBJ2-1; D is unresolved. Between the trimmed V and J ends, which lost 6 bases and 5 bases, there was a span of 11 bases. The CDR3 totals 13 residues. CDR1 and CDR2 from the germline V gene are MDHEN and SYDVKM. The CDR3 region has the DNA TGTGCCAGCAGCACCAGCCAGAACAATGAGCAGTTCTTC. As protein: CASSTSQNNEQFF.

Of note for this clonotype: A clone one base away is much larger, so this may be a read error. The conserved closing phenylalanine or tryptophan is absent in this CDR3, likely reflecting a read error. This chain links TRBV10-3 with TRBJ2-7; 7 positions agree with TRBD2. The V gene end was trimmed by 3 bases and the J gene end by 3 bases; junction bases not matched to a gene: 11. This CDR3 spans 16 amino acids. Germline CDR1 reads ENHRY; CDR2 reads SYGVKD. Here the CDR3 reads CAISDSWTRPIYEQYL. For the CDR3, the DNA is TGTGCCATCAGTGATTCATGGACTAGACCTATCTACGAGCAGTACTTA.